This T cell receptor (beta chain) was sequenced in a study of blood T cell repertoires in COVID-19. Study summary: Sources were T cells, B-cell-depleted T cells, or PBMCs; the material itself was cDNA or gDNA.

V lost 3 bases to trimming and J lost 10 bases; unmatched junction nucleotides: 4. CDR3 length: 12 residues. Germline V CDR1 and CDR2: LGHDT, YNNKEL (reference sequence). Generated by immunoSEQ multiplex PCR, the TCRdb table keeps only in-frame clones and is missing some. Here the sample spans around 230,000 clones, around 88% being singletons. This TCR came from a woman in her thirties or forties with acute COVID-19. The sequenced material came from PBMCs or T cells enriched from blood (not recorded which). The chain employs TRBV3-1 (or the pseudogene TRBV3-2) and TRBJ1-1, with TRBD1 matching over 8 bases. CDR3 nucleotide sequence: TGTGCCAGCAGCCAGACAGGGGCCGGAGCTTTCTTT. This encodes CASSQTGAGAFF.